A selection of T cell receptor beta chains follows, all from one sample in a study of T-cell memory formation after mild COVID-19. TCRdb processed the 5' RACE reads anew with MiXCR; each CDR3 protein has one entry. The sample contains roughly 280,000 distinct CDR3 sequences, around 15% of which appear only once. Sequencing used PBMCs or a T cell subset sorted from them (not recorded which). The receptors stem from a man aged 18 to 30 who had mild COVID-19 (a few samples of this study predate the infection). Cell type and time point are not known. Each CDR3 is given with its conserved first and last residue. Each record gives: D gene, V gene, J gene, clone size, CDR3 protein, CDR3 DNA. D genes are given only for firm matches. Some rows mark clone size as missing; the rest say once, few, many or name a class of expanded clone.

>.|TRBV28|TRBJ2-3|few
CAISVADTQYF
TGTGCCATTTCCGTGGCAGATACGCAGTATTTT
>.|TRBV7-2|TRBJ2-5|.
CASSLEGRGLETQYF
TGTGCCAGCAGCTTAGAGGGGAGGGGGCTGGAGACCCAGTACTTC
>.|TRBV12-3/TRBV12-4|TRBJ2-2|few
CASLGTGELFF
TGTGCCAGTCTGGGGACCGGGGAGCTGTTTTTT
>.|TRBV11-1|TRBJ2-6|.
CASSLNVIGAGANVLTF
TGTGCCAGCAGCTTAAATGTAATAGGTGCTGGGGCCAACGTCCTGACTTTC
>.|TRBV12-3/TRBV12-4|TRBJ2-5|.
CASCRDCETQYF
TGTGCCAGCTGCCGGGACTGTGAGACCCAGTACTTC
>.|TRBV7-2|TRBJ2-7|many
CASSLVMGGGSYEQYF
TGTGCCAGCAGCTTAGTTATGGGGGGAGGCTCCTACGAGCAGTACTTC
>.|TRBV4-2|TRBJ1-4|.
CASSQDLAMGEKLFF
TGTGCCAGCAGCCAAGATCTGGCAATGGGGGAAAAACTGTTTTTT
>.|TRBV12-3/TRBV12-4|TRBJ2-7|.
CASSLGATVYF
TGTGCCAGCAGTTTAGGGGCCACTGTGTACTTC
>.|TRBV4-2|TRBJ2-2|many
CASSSRDENTGELFF
TGTGCCAGCAGCTCGCGGGACGAAAACACCGGGGAGCTGTTTTTT
>.|TRBV27|TRBJ2-3|.
CASNLGGTDTQYF
TGTGCCAGCAACTTGGGCGGCACAGATACGCAGTATTTT
>TRBD2|TRBV7-2|TRBJ2-1|.
CASSPSGGVNEQFF
TGTGCCAGCAGCCCAAGCGGGGGGGTCAATGAGCAGTTCTTC
>.|TRBV4-3|TRBJ1-3|few
CASSQGDSGYTIYF
TGCGCCAGCAGCCAAGGGGACTCAGGATACACCATATATTTT
>TRBD1|TRBV28|TRBJ2-3|few
CASSSDRGADTQYF
TGTGCCAGCAGCTCGGACAGGGGCGCAGATACGCAGTATTTT
>.|TRBV7-9|TRBJ1-1|.
CASSPLFEGLNTEAFF
TGTGCCAGCAGCCCCCTTTTCGAAGGCTTGAACACTGAAGCTTTCTTT
>TRBD1|TRBV5-1|TRBJ2-1|few
CASSLQTGDNEQFF
TGCGCCAGCAGCTTACAGACAGGGGACAATGAGCAGTTCTTC
>.|TRBV6-6|TRBJ1-5|few
CASRPWGGTRNQPQHF
TGTGCCAGCAGACCGTGGGGGGGCACTCGCAATCAGCCCCAGCATTTT
>.|TRBV7-9|TRBJ2-5|.
CASTLGGAQETQYF
TGTGCCAGCACCCTTGGCGGGGCTCAAGAGACCCAGTACTTC
>TRBD1|TRBV6-5|TRBJ2-7|few
CASSYSGTGDYEQYF
TGTGCCAGCAGTTATTCCGGGACAGGAGACTACGAGCAGTACTTC
>.|TRBV7-3|TRBJ1-6|.
CASSESGGQGSSPLHF
TGTGCCAGCAGCGAGAGTGGCGGGCAGGGGAGTTCACCCCTCCACTTT
>.|TRBV7-2|TRBJ2-3|many
CASSLESWDTQYF
TGTGCCAGCAGCTTAGAGTCTTGGGATACGCAGTATTTT
>.|TRBV11-2|TRBJ2-5|.
CASRKTALETQYF
TGTGCCAGCAGGAAGACAGCCCTAGAGACCCAGTACTTC
>.|TRBV3-1|TRBJ1-5|.
CASSQDWGRGQPQHF
TGTGCCAGCAGCCAAGATTGGGGGCGAGGTCAGCCCCAGCATTTT
>.|TRBV20-1|TRBJ1-5|.
CSATLRRAGATRVGNQPQHF
TGCAGTGCTACCCTCCGTCGTGCGGGGGCTACGCGGGTTGGCAATCAGCCCCAGCATTTT
>TRBD2|TRBV20-1|TRBJ2-4|.
CSASPVVGGAKNIQYF
TGCAGTGCTAGTCCCGTCGTCGGGGGGGCCAAAAACATTCAGTACTTC
>TRBD2|TRBV28|TRBJ2-2|.
CASSLLGGDTGELFF
TGTGCCAGCAGTTTGTTGGGAGGGGACACCGGGGAGCTGTTTTTT
>.|TRBV29-1|TRBJ1-1|few
CTLNRGPLNAFF
TGCACCCTCAACCGGGGACCGCTGAATGCTTTCTTT
>.|TRBV7-9|TRBJ1-4|few
CASSFYGDMGEKLFF
TGTGCCAGCAGCTTCTACGGGGATATGGGTGAAAAACTGTTTTTT
>.|TRBV7-2|TRBJ1-1|few
CASSSRRGNTEAFF
TGTGCCAGCAGCTCCAGGAGGGGGAACACTGAAGCTTTCTTT
>TRBD2|TRBV20-1|TRBJ2-3|many
CSANLAGGFTDTQYF
TGCAGTGCCAACCTAGCGGGGGGCTTCACAGATACGCAGTATTTT
>.|TRBV25-1|TRBJ2-3|.
CASSEWGRTSTDTQYF
TGTGCCAGCAGTGAATGGGGTCGTACTAGCACAGATACGCAGTATTTT
>TRBD1|TRBV5-1|TRBJ1-1|few
CASSTGQGLNTEAFF
TGCGCCAGCAGCACCGGACAGGGGCTGAACACTGAAGCTTTCTTT
>.|TRBV4-1|TRBJ1-1|few
CASSYREGVPEAFF
TGCGCCAGCAGCTACAGGGAAGGTGTGCCTGAAGCTTTCTTT
>.|TRBV2|TRBJ1-1|few
CASNRDPNTEAFF
TGTGCCAGCAACAGGGATCCGAACACTGAAGCTTTCTTT
>.|TRBV5-1|TRBJ1-1|few
CASSEQGFGTEAFF
TGCGCCAGCAGCGAACAGGGTTTTGGCACTGAAGCTTTCTTT
>.|TRBV11-2|TRBJ1-5|.
CASSLEGLGQPQHF
TGTGCCAGCAGCTTAGAAGGTTTGGGTCAGCCCCAGCATTTT
>.|TRBV20-1|TRBJ2-3|few
CSARDAGPSTDTQYF
TGCAGTGCCCGGGACGCGGGGCCTAGCACAGATACGCAGTATTTT
>.|TRBV7-2|TRBJ2-1|few
CASSLESRNEQFF
TGTGCCAGCAGCTTAGAAAGTAGAAATGAGCAGTTCTTC
>TRBD2|TRBV7-2|TRBJ2-5|.
CASSSPSGGGQETQYF
TGTGCCAGCAGCTCCCCTAGCGGGGGGGGTCAAGAGACCCAGTACTTC
>.|TRBV5-1|TRBJ1-1|few
CASSRGHGRTEAFF
TGCGCCAGCAGCCGGGGACACGGGAGGACTGAAGCTTTCTTT
>.|TRBV27|TRBJ1-1|few
CASSPNMLEAFF
TGTGCCAGCAGTCCCAATATGCTTGAAGCTTTCTTT
>TRBD2|TRBV6-5|TRBJ2-5|.
CASSPSGGNQETQYF
TGTGCCAGCAGTCCAAGCGGGGGAAACCAAGAGACCCAGTACTTC
>.|TRBV12-3/TRBV12-4|TRBJ1-1|.
CASMAYQNTEAFF
TGTGCCAGCATGGCCTATCAGAACACTGAAGCTTTCTTT
>.|TRBV4-3|TRBJ2-7|.
CASSRNREGYEQYF
TGCGCCAGCAGCCGGAACAGGGAAGGCTACGAGCAGTACTTC
>.|TRBV11-2|TRBJ1-2|few
CASSLYRGLEVYGYTF
TGTGCCAGCAGCTTATATCGGGGGTTGGAGGTTTATGGCTACACCTTC
>.|TRBV4-3|TRBJ2-5|few
CASSGEAWGTQYF
TGCGCCAGCAGCGGCGAGGCCTGGGGGACCCAGTACTTC
>.|TRBV11-2|TRBJ2-1|.
CASSPGGGPSYNEQFF
TGTGCCAGCAGCCCCGGTGGGGGGCCGTCCTACAATGAGCAGTTCTTC
>TRBD1|TRBV18|TRBJ1-1|few
CASSPWGQGAVNTEAFF
TGTGCCAGCTCACCGTGGGGACAGGGGGCGGTGAACACTGAAGCTTTCTTT
>.|TRBV4-3|TRBJ2-2|.
CASSRRGDTGELFF
TGCGCCAGCAGCCGTAGGGGGGACACCGGGGAGCTGTTTTTT
>TRBD2|TRBV7-9|TRBJ2-3|.
CASTPVGLAGGVTDTQYF
TGTGCCAGCACTCCCGTGGGACTAGCGGGGGGTGTCACAGATACGCAGTATTTT
>.|TRBV5-1|TRBJ1-1|.
CASSLGPGKNTEAFF
TGCGCCAGCAGCCTTGGACCGGGTAAGAACACTGAAGCTTTCTTT
>.|TRBV25-1|TRBJ1-2|.
CASSESGRGTYGYTF
TGTGCCAGCAGTGAATCGGGGAGGGGCACCTATGGCTACACCTTC
>.|TRBV4-1|TRBJ2-1|.
CASSQEGAGRDEQFF
TGCGCCAGCAGCCAAGAAGGTGCGGGGCGCGATGAGCAGTTCTTC
>.|TRBV24-1|TRBJ2-3|few
CATGAGAASTDTQYF
TGTGCCACCGGGGCGGGTGCCGCTAGCACAGATACGCAGTATTTT
>.|TRBV7-9|TRBJ2-1|few
CASSFDRSQFF
TGTGCCAGCAGCTTCGACCGGTCTCAGTTCTTC
>TRBD1|TRBV7-2|TRBJ1-5|.
CASSTGTVKQPQHF
TGTGCCAGCAGCACCGGGACAGTAAAACAGCCCCAGCATTTT
>.|TRBV7-9|TRBJ1-2|few
CASSPSRRDIFNYGYTF
TGTGCCAGCAGCCCGTCGAGGAGGGACATCTTTAACTATGGCTACACCTTC
>.|TRBV3-1|TRBJ2-7|.
CASSQRTYEQYF
TGTGCCAGCAGCCAACGGACGTACGAGCAGTACTTC
>.|TRBV20-1|TRBJ2-5|.
CSARDRGAGETQYF
TGCAGTGCTAGAGATCGGGGGGCTGGGGAGACCCAGTACTTC